These 14 T cell receptor beta chains were all obtained from the same sample, sequenced in a study of T cell responses to AZD1222 COVID-19 vaccine. Repertoires were generated with immunoSEQ multiplex PCR, while TCRdb's copy carries only in-frame clones and drops some. Found here are more than 90,000 clones, 70% to 90% of them singletons; the top ten hold 9.5% to 13%. Sequences were derived from peripheral blood, sampled 28 days after the second AZD1222 dose. These receptors came from an adult who received the AZD1222 COVID-19 vaccine.

The chain links TRBV7-2 to TRBJ2-3; D unclear. Germline V gives CDR1 SGHTA, CDR2 FQGNSA. The CDR3 covers 16 residues. V lost 6 bases to trimming and J lost 1 base, with 17 bases between them. The CDR3 DNA reads as TGTGCCAGCAGGCCAACCGGTGGGGTGGGCACAGATACGCAGTATTTT. Translation gives CASRPTGGVGTDTQYF.

The chain carries TRBV30 and TRBJ1-2; D is possibly TRBD1 (6 bases). This CDR3 spans 13 amino acids. With 2 bases removed from V and 3 bases from J, the gap between germline ends came to 10 bases. Looked up from germline, CDR1 is GTSNPN and CDR2 is SVGIG (reference sequence). CDR3: CAWSQDSYYGYTF. The CDR3, as DNA: TGTGCCTGGAGTCAGGACAGCTACTATGGCTACACCTTC.

V gene TRBV18 combines with J gene TRBJ1-2; the D gene is possibly TRBD1 (5 bases). Germline loops: CDR1 KGHSH, CDR2 LQKENI. V dropped 0 bases and J dropped 5 bases, with 7 bases sitting between them. The CDR3 runs to 13 residues. In nucleotides, the CDR3 is TGTGCCAGCTCACCACCACAGGAGTATGGCTACACCTTC. Translation: CASSPPQEYGYTF.

This chain links TRBV30 with TRBJ1-2, with D possibly TRBD1 on 5 matching bases. The CDR3 contains 14 residues. The germline V gene encodes CDR1 GTSNPN and CDR2 SVGIG (reference sequence). The V and J ends lost 0 bases and 8 bases respectively, with 16 bases between them. CDR3 region: CAWSVRRGSGGYTF. In nucleotides, the CDR3 is TGTGCCTGGAGTGTACGGCGGGGGTCCGGCGGCTACACCTTC.

There are a few counts of this clone. The J gene is TRBJ1-5, the V gene TRBV30; D is unresolved. This CDR3 is 13 amino acids long. V lost 1 base to trimming and J lost 7 bases, with 11 bases between them. Germline lookup yields CDR1 GTSNPN and CDR2 SVGIG (reference sequence). CDR3 DNA: TGTGCCTGGAGTGCGAAGGGTGGACAGCCCCAGCATTTT. Amino acid sequence: CAWSAKGGQPQHF.

The V and J genes are TRBV27 and TRBJ2-1; 12 nucleotides align to TRBD2. The CDR3 runs to 17 residues. The germline CDR1 and CDR2 sequences are MNHEY and SMNVEV (reference sequence). V lost 2 bases to trimming and J lost 7 bases; unmatched junction nucleotides: 9. The CDR3 here is CASSLPRLAGEVNEQFF. CDR3 nucleotides: TGTGCCAGCAGTTTACCGCGACTAGCGGGAGAAGTGAATGAGCAGTTCTTC.

CDR3 region: CASSQERQGEKLFF. CDR3 coding DNA: TGTGCCAGCAGCCAAGAACGACAGGGGGAAAAACTGTTTTTT. The genes are TRBV4-2 and TRBJ1-4, with 8 bases identical to TRBD1. This CDR3 spans 14 amino acids. V was clipped by 0 bases and J by 8 bases; unmatched bases: 2. Germline-derived CDR1 and CDR2 are LGHNA and YNFKEQ.

The rearrangement links TRBV6-6 to TRBJ2-7, with D perhaps TRBD1 (5 bases). This CDR3 is 15 amino acids long. The V end was cut by 7 bases, the J end by 5 bases, with 21 bases between. Germline V CDR1 and CDR2: MNHNY, SVGAGI (reference sequence). The chain's CDR3 is CASTHPRAPWDEQYF. CDR3 nucleotides: TGTGCCAGCACTCACCCCAGGGCCCCCTGGGACGAGCAGTACTTC.

This clone occurred a few times. This chain joins TRBV30 and TRBJ1-5, with D possibly TRBD1 on 6 matching bases. CDR1 is GTSNPN and CDR2 is SVGIG in the germline V gene (reference sequence). The V end lost 0 bases, the J end lost 7 bases, and 13 bases lay between the germline ends. The CDR3 runs 14 residues. Here the CDR3 DNA reads TGTGCCTGGAGTGTAAGGACAGCCAGACAGCCCCAGCATTTT. Its translation is CAWSVRTARQPQHF.

The V and J genes are TRBV30 and TRBJ2-5; D is possibly TRBD1 (5 bases). Germline-derived CDR1 and CDR2 are GTSNPN and SVGIG (reference sequence). V was shortened by 1 base and J by 5 bases, with 14 bases between the two germline ends. There are 14 residues in the CDR3. The CDR3 sequence: CAWSGQGLWETQYF. CDR3 coding DNA: TGTGCCTGGAGTGGGCAGGGCCTTTGGGAGACCCAGTACTTC.

The chain combines TRBV6-5 with TRBJ1-2; D is possibly TRBD1 (5 bases). The length of the CDR3 is 12 residues. The germline V gene has CDR1 MNHEY and CDR2 SVGAGI. V lost 6 bases and J 4 bases, leaving 9 bases between the germline ends. The CDR3 here is CASRGDGYGYTF. CDR3 DNA: TGTGCCAGCAGGGGGGATGGCTATGGCTACACCTTC.

The chain uses TRBV7-3 and TRBJ2-2; 7 bases match TRBD2. The CDR3 length is 12 residues. The V segment lost 8 bases and the J segment 6 bases; nucleotides outside the gene matches: 3. Per the germline V gene, CDR1 is SGHTA and CDR2 is FQGTGA. CDR3 sequence: CASGAGAGELFF. The CDR3 DNA follows: TGTGCCAGCGGGGCGGGGGCCGGGGAGCTGTTTTTT.

V and J are TRBV5-1 and TRBJ2-1; D ambiguous. This CDR3 is built from 14 residues. V was cut by 5 bases and J by 7 bases, with 16 bases left in between. CDR1 is SGHRS, CDR2 YFSETQ, per germline. The CDR3 sequence is CASSAGSGDNEQFF. CDR3 coding DNA: TGCGCCAGCAGTGCAGGATCTGGGGATAATGAGCAGTTCTTC. Full variable domain (missing parts from reference TRBV5-1 and TRBJ2-1): KAGVTQTPRYLIKTRGQQVTLSCSPISGHRSVSWYQQTPGQGLQFLFEYFSETQRNKGNFPGRFSGRQFSNSRSEMNVSTLELGDSALYLCASSAGSGDNEQFFGPGTRLTVL.

In nucleotides, the CDR3 is TGTGCCAGCAGCTTAGTAGGGGATAGCAATCAGCCCCAGCATTTT. It codes for CASSLVGDSNQPQHF. V usage is TRBV7-2 and J usage is TRBJ1-5; possible D gene TRBD1, 5 bases. CDR1 and CDR2 from the germline V gene are SGHTA and FQGNSA. The CDR3 loop spans 15 amino acids. V lost 1 base, J lost 0 bases, and 7 bases lay in between.